The TCR beta chain under discussion was sequenced for a study of OX40 agonist ivuxolimab in advanced cancers. Regarding the study as a whole: Individuals who were partial responders at 0.1-3.0 mg/kg had clonal expansion that ranked among the lowest.

To note about this clone: The antigen remains undetermined.

This CDR3 is 15 amino acids long. The trim removed 0 bases at V and 5 bases at J, leaving 6 bases unmatched. Germline V gene sequence: CDR1 SGDLS, CDR2 YYNGEE. Sequenced by immunoSEQ multiplex PCR; TCRdb stores in-frame clones only, minus some. The sample has 60,000 to 90,000 clones, about 81% seen once. This receptor was identified in an adult with an advanced solid tumor such as melanoma, head and neck, liver or kidney cancer. V gene TRBV9 combines with J gene TRBJ2-7, with 9 positions matching TRBD1. The source was CD4+ or CD8+ T cells sorted from blood, collected in a trial of the OX40 agonist ivuxolimab. This CDR3 is CASSVGGTGLHEQYF. Here the CDR3 DNA reads TGTGCCAGCAGCGTAGGGGGGACAGGGCTCCACGAGCAGTACTTC.